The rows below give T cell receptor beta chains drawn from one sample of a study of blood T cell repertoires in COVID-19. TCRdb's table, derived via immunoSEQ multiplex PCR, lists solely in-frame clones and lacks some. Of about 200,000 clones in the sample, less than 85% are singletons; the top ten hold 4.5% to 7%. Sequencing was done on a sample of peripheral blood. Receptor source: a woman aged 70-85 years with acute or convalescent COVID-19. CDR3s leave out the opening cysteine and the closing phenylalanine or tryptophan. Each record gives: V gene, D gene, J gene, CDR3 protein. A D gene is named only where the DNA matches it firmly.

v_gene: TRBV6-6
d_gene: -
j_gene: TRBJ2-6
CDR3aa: ASTSSGANVLT

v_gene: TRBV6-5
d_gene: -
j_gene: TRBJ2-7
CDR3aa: ASIGGNEQY

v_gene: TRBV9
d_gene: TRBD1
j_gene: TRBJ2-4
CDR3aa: ASSVGTTGGTNIQY

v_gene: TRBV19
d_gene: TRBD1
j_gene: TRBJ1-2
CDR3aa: ASRPMTGGNYGYT

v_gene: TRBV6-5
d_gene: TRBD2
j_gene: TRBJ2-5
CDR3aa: ASSLEEAGGVETQY

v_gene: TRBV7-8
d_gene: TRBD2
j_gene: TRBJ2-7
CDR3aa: ASSFLAGGSYEQY

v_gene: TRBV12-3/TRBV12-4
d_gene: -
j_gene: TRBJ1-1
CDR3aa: ASSFLSNTEAF

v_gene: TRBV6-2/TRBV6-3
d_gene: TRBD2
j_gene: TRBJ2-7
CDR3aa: ASSYRQTSGSSEQY

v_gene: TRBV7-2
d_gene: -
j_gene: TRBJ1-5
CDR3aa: ASSLGPGRYSNQPQH

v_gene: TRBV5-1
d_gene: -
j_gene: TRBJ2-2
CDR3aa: ASSLVAGELF

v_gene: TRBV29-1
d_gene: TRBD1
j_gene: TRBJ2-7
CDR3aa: SVEEYRGYEQY

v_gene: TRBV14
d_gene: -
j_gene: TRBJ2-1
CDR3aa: ASSQFSGGNEQF

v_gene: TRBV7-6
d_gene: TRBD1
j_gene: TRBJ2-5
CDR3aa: ASSPWDRQETQY

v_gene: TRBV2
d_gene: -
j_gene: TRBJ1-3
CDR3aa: ASSVAVSGNTIY

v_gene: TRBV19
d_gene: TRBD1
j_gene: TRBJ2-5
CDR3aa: ASNPTGEETQY

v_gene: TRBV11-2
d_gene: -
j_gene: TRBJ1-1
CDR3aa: ASSLDWRGGNTEAF

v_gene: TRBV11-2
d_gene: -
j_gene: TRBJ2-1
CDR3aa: ASSLDTAGYNEQF

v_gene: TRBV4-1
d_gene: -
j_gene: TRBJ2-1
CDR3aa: ASSQPPGQHYNEQF

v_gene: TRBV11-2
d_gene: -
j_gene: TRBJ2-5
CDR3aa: ASSSGQQETQY

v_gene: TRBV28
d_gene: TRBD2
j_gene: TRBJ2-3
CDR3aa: ASMERKAGADTQY

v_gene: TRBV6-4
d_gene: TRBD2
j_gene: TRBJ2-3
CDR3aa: ASRPLASTDTQY

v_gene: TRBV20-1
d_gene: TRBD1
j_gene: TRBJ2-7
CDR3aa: SAKGAREQY

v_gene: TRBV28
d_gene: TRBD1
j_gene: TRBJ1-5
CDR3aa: ASSLEQGAGNQPQH

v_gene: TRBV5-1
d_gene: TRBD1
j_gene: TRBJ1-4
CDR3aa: ASSFLGGQTNEKLF

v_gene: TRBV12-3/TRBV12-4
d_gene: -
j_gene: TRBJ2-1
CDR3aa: ASSLAGEQF

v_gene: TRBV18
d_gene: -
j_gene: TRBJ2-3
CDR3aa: ASSPGSPDTQY

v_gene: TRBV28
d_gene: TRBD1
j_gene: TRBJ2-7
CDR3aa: ASRRQGAYEQY

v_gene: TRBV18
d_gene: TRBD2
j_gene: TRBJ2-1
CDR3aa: ASSRLLAGAYNEQF

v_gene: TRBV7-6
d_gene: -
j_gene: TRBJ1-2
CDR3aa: ASSLAFGDYGYT

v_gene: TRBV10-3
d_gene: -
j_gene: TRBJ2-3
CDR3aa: AIRGPEEAQY

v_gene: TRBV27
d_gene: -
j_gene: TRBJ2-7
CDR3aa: ASSLPRRDEQY

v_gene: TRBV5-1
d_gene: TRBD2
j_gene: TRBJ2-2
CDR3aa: ASSSPSGSGTGELF

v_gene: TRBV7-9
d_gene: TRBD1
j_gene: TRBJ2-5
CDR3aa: ASSIGQGGETQY

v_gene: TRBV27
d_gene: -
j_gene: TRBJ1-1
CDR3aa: ASRLRNSDTEAF

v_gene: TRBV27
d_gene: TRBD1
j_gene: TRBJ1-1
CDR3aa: ASSPTLILGQGITEAF

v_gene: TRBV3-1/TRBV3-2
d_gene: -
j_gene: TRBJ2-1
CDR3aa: ASSQDTFVNEQF

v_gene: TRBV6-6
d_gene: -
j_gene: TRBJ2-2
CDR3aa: ASRATTNTGELF

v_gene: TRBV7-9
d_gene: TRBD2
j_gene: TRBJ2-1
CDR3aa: ASSPRTSGDNEQF

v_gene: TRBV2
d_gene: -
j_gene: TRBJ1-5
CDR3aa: ASSDRGGQPQH

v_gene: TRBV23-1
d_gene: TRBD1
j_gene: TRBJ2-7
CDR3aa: ASSSTDRRDRDSYEQY

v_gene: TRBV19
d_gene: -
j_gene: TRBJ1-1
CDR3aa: ASSREDRKNEAF

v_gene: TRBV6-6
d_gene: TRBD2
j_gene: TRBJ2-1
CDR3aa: ASGAGEVREQF

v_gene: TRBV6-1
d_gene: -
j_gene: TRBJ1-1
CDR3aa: ASSDMVGRLNTEAF

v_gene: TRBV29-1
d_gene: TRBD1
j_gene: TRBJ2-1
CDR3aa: SAYLTGVWYNGRKQF

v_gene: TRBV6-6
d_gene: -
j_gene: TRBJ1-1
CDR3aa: ASSYQQVLNTEAF

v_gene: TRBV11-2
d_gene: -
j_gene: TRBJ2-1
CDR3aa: ASSLGRGKSPGNEQF

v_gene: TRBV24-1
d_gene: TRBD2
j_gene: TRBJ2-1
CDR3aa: ATNDGTSGSYNEQF

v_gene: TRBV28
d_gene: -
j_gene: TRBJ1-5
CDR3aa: ASTPKGRGWQPQH

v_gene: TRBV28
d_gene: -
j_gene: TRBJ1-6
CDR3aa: ASSLRLGYNSPLH